These T cell receptor beta chains were read from a single sample in a study of cytomegalovirus exposure and HLA in healthy donors. Clones were read by immunoSEQ multiplex PCR, and TCRdb kept only the in-frame ones, dropping some. The sample yields tens of thousands of clones, just under 95% seen once. The source material was PBMCs. The receptors shown here come from a woman aged 18-30 years in good health and CMV-seropositive. The CDR3 runs from the conserved cysteine through the conserved F or W. Fields, in order: D gene, V gene, J gene, clone size, CDR3 DNA, CDR3 protein. The D gene is left open where the match is weak. Expanded clones get a size class; other rows say once, few or many, or leave the size out.

TRBD2	TRBV9	TRBJ2-3	NA	TGTGCCAGCAGCGTAGATAGTAGCGGGAGAGTAGATACGCAGTATTTT	CASSVDSSGRVDTQYF
TRBD1	TRBV19	TRBJ1-6	NA	TGTGCCAGTATCAACAGGGGCGGAAATTCACCCCTCCACTTT	CASINRGGNSPLHF
TRBD2	TRBV4-2	TRBJ2-1	NA	TGTGCCAGCAGCCCTCTGACTAGCGGGAACAATGAGCAGTTCTTC	CASSPLTSGNNEQFF
NA	TRBV29-1	TRBJ2-1	once	TGCAGCGTTGATCCCGCCAGGCCGACCGCCTACAATGAGCAGTTCTTC	CSVDPARPTAYNEQFF
NA	TRBV28	TRBJ1-2	NA	TGTGCCAGCCAACAAACAGCTAACTATGGCTACACCTTC	CASQQTANYGYTF
NA	TRBV6-1	TRBJ2-5	NA	TGTGCCAGCAGTGAAGCGAGGGCAGCCGGCTTCCAAGAGACCCAGTACTTC	CASSEARAAGFQETQYF
NA	TRBV27	TRBJ1-6	NA	TGTGCCAGCAGTTTAACGGGTAGCTCCTATAATTCACCCCTCCACTTT	CASSLTGSSYNSPLHF
TRBD2	TRBV18	TRBJ2-5	NA	TGTGCCAGCTCACCGTCCGGGACTAAAGAGACCCAGTACTTC	CASSPSGTKETQYF
NA	TRBV5-1	TRBJ1-2	once	TGCGCCAGCAGCTTGATCGGTCCTCTTCTAAATGACTACACCTTC	CASSLIGPLLNDYTF
TRBD1	TRBV14	TRBJ1-2	NA	TGTGCCAGCAGCCAAGACAGGGGGGATTCGGGCTACACCTTC	CASSQDRGDSGYTF
NA	TRBV7-7	TRBJ1-1	once	TGTGCTAGCAGCTTAATGGCGAACACTGAAGCTTTCTTT	CASSLMANTEAFF
NA	TRBV19	TRBJ1-5	NA	TGTGCCAGTAGTATAACCTCGAGGAATTATAATCAGCCCCAGCATTTT	CASSITSRNYNQPQHF
NA	TRBV18	TRBJ2-3	NA	TGTGCCAGCTCCCCCGACCTGGGGGCGGAACGTAGCACAGATACGCAGTATTTT	CASSPDLGAERSTDTQYF
NA	TRBV9	TRBJ2-2	NA	TGTGCCAGCAGCCTGAGATATTCTAACACCGGGGAGCTGTTTTTT	CASSLRYSNTGELFF
NA	TRBV28	TRBJ1-3	NA	TGTGCCAGCAGTCCCCCGTGGGGCACTGGAAACACCATATATTTT	CASSPPWGTGNTIYF
NA	TRBV5-1	TRBJ2-7	NA	TGCGCCAGCAGCCCTTCCGGGACTCCTGCCTACGAGCAGTACTTC	CASSPSGTPAYEQYF
NA	TRBV28	TRBJ2-7	NA	TGTGCCAGCAGTTTGGAGGGGTTCGCTTACGAGCAGTACTTC	CASSLEGFAYEQYF
TRBD1	TRBV5-4	TRBJ1-4	NA	TGTGCCAGCAGCTGGGGGACAGGAGGCAAATGGGCAACTAATGAAAAACTGTTTTTT	CASSWGTGGKWATNEKLFF
NA	TRBV4-1	TRBJ2-4	NA	TGCGCCAGCAGCCAAGGGACAGAAAACATTCAGTACTTC	CASSQGTENIQYF
TRBD1	TRBV4-1	TRBJ1-4	NA	TGCGCCAGCAGCCAACCACGGGACAGGGACGAAAAACTGTTTTTT	CASSQPRDRDEKLFF